Following are 2 T cell receptor beta chains from one sample sequenced in a study of cytomegalovirus exposure and HLA in healthy donors listed by TCRdb under 2017. To prepare the library, the immunoSEQ multiplex PCR assay was applied. For the multiplex PCR, a mixture combining 60 forward primers for TCR Vbeta segments and 13 reverse primers for TCR Jbeta segments was used. TCRdb took over this immuneACCESS table, retaining in-frame rearrangements with V and J assigned. Such tables are incomplete; in checked studies, under half of the missing clones stem from an unresolved V gene, and the remainder is unexplained. The sample's table lists a count of 130,000 to 150,000 clones. The top ten clonotypes cover 0.96% of the sample. Sequenced sample: PBMCs. These receptors all stem from a male donor in good health and CMV-seronegative.

V gene TRBV7-6 combines with J gene TRBJ2-3; D remains unclear. Germline V gives CDR1 SGHVS, CDR2 FNYEAQ. Trimming removed 5 bases from V and 5 bases from J, with 11 bases in between. This CDR3 has 13 residues. The CDR3 sequence: CASSPPPRDTQYF. CDR3 nucleotides: TGTGCCAGCAGCCCCCCTCCTAGAGATACGCAGTATTTT. Looking up the rest from reference TRBV7-6 and TRBJ2-3 gives the full variable domain: GAGVSQSPRYKVTKRGQDVALRCDPISGHVSLYWYRQALGQGPEFLTYFNYEAQQDKSGLPNDRFSAERPEGSISTLTIQRTEQRDSAMYRCASSPPPRDTQYFGPGTRLTVL.

This chain links TRBV5-1 with TRBJ2-3; TRBD2 aligns across 9 bases. Germline CDR1 and CDR2: SGHRS and YFSETQ. V was clipped by 0 bases and J by 3 bases; unmatched bases: 5. This CDR3 is 16 amino acids long. CDR3 sequence reads: CASSLVPAGGTDTQYF. The CDR3 DNA reads as TGCGCCAGCAGCTTGGTCCCAGCGGGGGGAACAGATACGCAGTATTTT.